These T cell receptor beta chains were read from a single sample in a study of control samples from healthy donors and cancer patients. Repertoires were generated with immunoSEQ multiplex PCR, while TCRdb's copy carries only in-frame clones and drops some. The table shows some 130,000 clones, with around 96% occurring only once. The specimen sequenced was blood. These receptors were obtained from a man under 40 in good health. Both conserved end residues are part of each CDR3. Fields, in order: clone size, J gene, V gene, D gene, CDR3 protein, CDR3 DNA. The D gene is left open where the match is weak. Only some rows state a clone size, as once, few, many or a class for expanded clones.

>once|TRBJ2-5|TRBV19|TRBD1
CASSGGTGKSQETQYF
TGTGCCAGTAGTGGGGGGACAGGGAAGTCCCAAGAGACCCAGTACTTC
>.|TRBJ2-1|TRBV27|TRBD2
CASSPGLFSGGADEQFF
TGTGCCAGCAGTCCAGGACTGTTTTCGGGGGGGGCCGATGAGCAGTTCTTC
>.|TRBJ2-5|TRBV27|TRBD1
CASKVGQGATQYF
TGTGCCAGCAAGGTCGGACAGGGAGCGACCCAGTACTTC
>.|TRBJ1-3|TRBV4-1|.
CASSQGQARYGNTIYF
TGCGCCAGCAGCCAAGGTCAGGCTCGCTACGGAAACACCATATATTTT
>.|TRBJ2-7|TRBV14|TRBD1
CASSFGQVRQGKRRDEQYF
TGTGCCAGCAGCTTCGGTCAGGTTAGACAGGGAAAGAGACGCGACGAGCAGTACTTC
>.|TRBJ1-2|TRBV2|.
CASRREGSYGYTF
TGTGCCAGCAGGCGGGAGGGTTCCTATGGCTACACCTTC
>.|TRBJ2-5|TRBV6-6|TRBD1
CASSPGTGIRETQYF
TGTGCCAGCAGCCCCGGGACAGGGATTAGGGAGACCCAGTACTTC
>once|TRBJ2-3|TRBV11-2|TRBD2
CASSTRLAGGYTDTQYF
TGTGCCAGCAGCACCCGACTAGCGGGGGGATACACAGATACGCAGTATTTT
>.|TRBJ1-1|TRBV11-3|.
CASSLNPRFFRDTEAFF
TGTGCCAGCAGCTTAAATCCCAGGTTCTTTAGGGACACTGAAGCTTTCTTT
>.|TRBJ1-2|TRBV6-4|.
CASSDRYRVKNYGYTF
TGTGCCAGCAGTGACCGTTACAGGGTGAAGAACTATGGCTACACCTTC
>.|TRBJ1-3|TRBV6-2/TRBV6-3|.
CASSGDRNTIYF
TGTGCCAGCAGTGGGGACCGAAACACCATATATTTT
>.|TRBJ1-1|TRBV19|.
CASSPGTLNTEAFF
TGTGCCAGTAGTCCCGGGACGCTGAACACTGAAGCTTTCTTT
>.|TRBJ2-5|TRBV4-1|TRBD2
CASSQDREGKRTQYF
TGCGCCAGCAGCCAAGACAGGGAGGGTAAGAGGACCCAGTACTTC
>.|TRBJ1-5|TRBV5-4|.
CASSLFGEDQPQHF
TGTGCCAGCAGCTTGTTCGGGGAAGATCAGCCCCAGCATTTT
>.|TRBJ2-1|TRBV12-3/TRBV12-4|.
CASSSRTTQEQFF
TGTGCCAGCAGTTCTCGGACCACCCAAGAGCAGTTCTTC
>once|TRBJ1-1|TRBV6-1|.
CASSEGGRGEAFF
TGTGCCAGCAGTGAAGGTGGCAGGGGAGAAGCTTTCTTT
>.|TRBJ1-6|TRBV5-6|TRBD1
CASQRQGWGSPLHF
TGTGCCAGCCAGAGACAGGGGTGGGGATCACCCCTCCACTTT
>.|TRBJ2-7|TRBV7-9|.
CASRADGYEQYF
TGTGCCAGCAGGGCGGACGGTTACGAGCAGTACTTC
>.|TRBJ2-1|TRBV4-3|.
CASSQAWGNGQFF
TGCGCCAGCAGCCAAGCTTGGGGGAACGGGCAGTTCTTC
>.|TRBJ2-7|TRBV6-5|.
CASNPGGQGYEQYF
TGTGCCAGCAACCCCGGGGGGCAGGGTTACGAGCAGTACTTC
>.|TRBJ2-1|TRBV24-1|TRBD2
CATSDGWLAGSFSYNEQFF
TGTGCCACCAGTGATGGGTGGCTAGCGGGGAGTTTCTCCTACAATGAGCAGTTCTTC
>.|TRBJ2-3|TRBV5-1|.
CASSRTAAEPMRTDTQYF
TGCGCCAGCAGCCGGACTGCGGCGGAGCCAATGCGCACAGATACGCAGTATTTT
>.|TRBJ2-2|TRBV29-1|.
CSVEGSNTGELFF
TGCAGCGTCGAGGGCTCTAACACCGGGGAGCTGTTTTTT
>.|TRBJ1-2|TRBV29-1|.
CSVVRGYGYTF
TGCAGCGTTGTGAGGGGGTATGGCTACACCTTC
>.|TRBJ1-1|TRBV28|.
CASSWTPNTEAFF
TGTGCCAGCAGTTGGACACCGAACACTGAAGCTTTCTTT
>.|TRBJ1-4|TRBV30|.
CAWSPRGEKLFF
TGTGCCTGGAGTCCCCGGGGTGAAAAACTGTTTTTT
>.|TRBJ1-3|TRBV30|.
CAWRVAAGNTIYF
TGTGCCTGGAGAGTCGCAGCGGGAAACACCATATATTTT
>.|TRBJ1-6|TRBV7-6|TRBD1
CASSFGQGGNSPLHF
TGTGCCAGCAGCTTTGGACAGGGTGGTAATTCACCCCTCCACTTT
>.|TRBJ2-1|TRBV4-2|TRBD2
CASSHWENSGGAGEQFF
TGTGCCAGCAGCCACTGGGAGAATAGCGGGGGGGCAGGTGAGCAGTTCTTC
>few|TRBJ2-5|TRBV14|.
CASSQGDTDQETQYF
TGTGCCAGCAGCCAAGGGGACACCGACCAAGAGACCCAGTACTTC
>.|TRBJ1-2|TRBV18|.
CASSPGKGYTF
TGTGCCAGCTCACCAGGGAAGGGCTACACCTTC
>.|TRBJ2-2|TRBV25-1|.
CASSGNSDTGELFF
TGTGCCAGCAGTGGGAACAGCGACACCGGGGAGCTGTTTTTT
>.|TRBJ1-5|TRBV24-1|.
CATSRETQPQHF
TGTGCCACCAGTAGAGAAACTCAGCCCCAGCATTTT
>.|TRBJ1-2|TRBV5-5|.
CASSLVGGTHGYTF
TGTGCCAGCAGCTTGGTGGGGGGAACTCATGGCTACACCTTC
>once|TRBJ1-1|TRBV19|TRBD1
CASSIYSAGGLYF
TGTGCCAGTAGTATTTATTCGGCAGGGGGATTGTACTTT
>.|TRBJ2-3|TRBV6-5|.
CASSYGPTGAGDTQYF
TGTGCCAGCAGTTATGGGCCTACGGGGGCGGGGGATACGCAGTATTTT
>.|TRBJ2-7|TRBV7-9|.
CASSLPSDKSYEQYF
TGTGCCAGCAGCTTACCTAGCGATAAATCCTACGAGCAGTACTTC
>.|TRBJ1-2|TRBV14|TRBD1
CASSQMEEGAKPPVDYGYTF
TGTGCCAGCAGCCAAATGGAAGAGGGGGCGAAGCCCCCTGTCGATTATGGCTACACCTTC
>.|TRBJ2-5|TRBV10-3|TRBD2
CAISEWVTSKGETQYF
TGTGCCATCAGTGAATGGGTGACTAGCAAAGGGGAGACCCAGTACTTC
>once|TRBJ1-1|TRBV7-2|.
CASSSRVVSTEAFF
TGTGCCAGCAGCTCCAGGGTCGTGAGCACTGAAGCTTTCTTT
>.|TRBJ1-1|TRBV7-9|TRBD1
CASSLDDRAFTEAFF
TGTGCCAGCAGCTTAGACGACAGGGCATTCACTGAAGCTTTCTTT
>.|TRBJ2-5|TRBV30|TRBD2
CAWRGGAETQYF
TGTGCCTGGAGGGGAGGGGCAGAGACCCAGTACTTC
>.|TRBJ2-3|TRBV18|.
CASSPQQGTSTDTQYF
TGTGCCAGCTCACCCCAACAGGGTACTAGCACAGATACGCAGTATTTT
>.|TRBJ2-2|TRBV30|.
CAFLESPNTGELFF
TGTGCCTTTTTAGAGAGCCCGAACACCGGGGAGCTGTTTTTT
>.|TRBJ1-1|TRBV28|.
CASRSGTPPFEAFF
TGTGCCAGCAGATCTGGGACTCCGCCGTTTGAAGCTTTCTTT
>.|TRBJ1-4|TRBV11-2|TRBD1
CASSVNWQGDNEKLFF
TGTGCCAGCAGCGTAAACTGGCAGGGGGATAATGAAAAACTGTTTTTT
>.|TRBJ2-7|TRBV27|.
CASSPAGSRYEQYF
TGTGCCAGCAGTCCCGCGGGTTCTCGCTACGAGCAGTACTTC
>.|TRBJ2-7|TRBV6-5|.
CASKGEGAVYEQYF
TGTGCCAGCAAAGGGGAGGGGGCTGTCTACGAGCAGTACTTC
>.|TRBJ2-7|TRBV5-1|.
CASSSSRDGGFYEQYF
TGCGCCAGCAGCTCGTCCAGAGACGGGGGTTTTTACGAGCAGTACTTC
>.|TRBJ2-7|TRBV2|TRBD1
CASRDRSFYEQYF
TGTGCCAGCAGGGACAGGAGTTTCTACGAGCAGTACTTC
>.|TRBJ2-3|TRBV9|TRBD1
CASSVAGTDTDTQYF
TGTGCCAGCAGCGTAGCCGGGACAGACACAGATACGCAGTATTTT
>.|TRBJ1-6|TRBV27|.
CASSLSPGSGNSPLHF
TGTGCCAGCAGTTTATCGCCCGGGTCAGGTAATTCACCCCTCCACTTT
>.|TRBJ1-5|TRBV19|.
CASSIVGGILGQPQHF
TGTGCCAGTAGTATAGTTGGGGGCATTTTGGGGCAGCCCCAGCATTTT